This T cell receptor beta chain was sequenced for a study of Tregs in tolerant kidney transplant recipients. TCRdb's copy holds only in-frame clones and misses some; the assay was immunoSEQ multiplex PCR. The repertoire holds tens of thousands of clones, roughly nine tenths seen once, with about 0.37% in the top ten. Germline V lookup: CDR1 LNHDA, CDR2 SQIVND (reference sequence). The CDR3 runs 17 residues. Deletions cut 7 bases from V and 1 base from J, with 20 bases between. The source of this sequence is a human donor who received a combined kidney and bone marrow transplant. The chain combines TRBV19 with TRBJ1-5; D possibly corresponds to TRBD1 (5 bases). Sample: CD4+ T cells from blood, taken before the transplant. The CDR3 loop is CASTHNRGEWSNQPQHF. CDR3 nucleotide sequence: TGTGCCAGTACTCACAACCGGGGGGAATGGAGCAATCAGCCCCAGCATTTT.